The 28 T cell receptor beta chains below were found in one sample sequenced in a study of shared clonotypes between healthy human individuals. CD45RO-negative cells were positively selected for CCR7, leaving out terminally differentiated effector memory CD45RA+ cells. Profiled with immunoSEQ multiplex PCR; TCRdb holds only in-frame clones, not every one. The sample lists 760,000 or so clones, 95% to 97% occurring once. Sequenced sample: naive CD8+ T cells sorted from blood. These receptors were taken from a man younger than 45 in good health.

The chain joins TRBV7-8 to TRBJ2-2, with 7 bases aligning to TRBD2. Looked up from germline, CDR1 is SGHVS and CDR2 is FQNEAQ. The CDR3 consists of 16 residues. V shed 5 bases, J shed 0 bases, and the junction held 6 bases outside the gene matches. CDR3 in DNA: TGTGCCAGCAGCGTAACTAGCGCAACGAACACCGGGGAGCTGTTTTTT. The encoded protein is CASSVTSATNTGELFF. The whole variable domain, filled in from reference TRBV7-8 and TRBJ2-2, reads GAGVSQSPRYKVAKRGQDVALRCDPISGHVSLFWYQQALGQGPEFLTYFQNEAQLDKSGLPSDRFFAERPEGSVSTLKIQRTQQEDSAVYLCASSVTSATNTGELFFGEGSRLTVL.

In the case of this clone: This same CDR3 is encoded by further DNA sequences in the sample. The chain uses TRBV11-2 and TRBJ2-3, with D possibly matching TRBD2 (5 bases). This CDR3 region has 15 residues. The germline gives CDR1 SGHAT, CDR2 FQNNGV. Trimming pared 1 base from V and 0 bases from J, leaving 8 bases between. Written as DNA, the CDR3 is TGTGCCAGCAGCTTAGCGGGGTCTAGCACAGATACGCAGTATTTT. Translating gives CASSLAGSSTDTQYF.

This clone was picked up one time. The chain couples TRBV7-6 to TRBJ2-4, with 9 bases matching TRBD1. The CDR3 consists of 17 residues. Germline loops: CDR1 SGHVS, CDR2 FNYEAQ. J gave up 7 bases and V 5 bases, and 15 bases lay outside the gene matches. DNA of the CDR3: TGTGCCAGCAGCCCCCAGGTCCCCGGGACAGGGTTGAACATTCAGTACTTC. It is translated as CASSPQVPGTGLNIQYF.

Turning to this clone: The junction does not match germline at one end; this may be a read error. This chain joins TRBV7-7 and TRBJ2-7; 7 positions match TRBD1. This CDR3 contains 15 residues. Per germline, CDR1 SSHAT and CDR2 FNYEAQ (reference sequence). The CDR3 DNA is TGTGCTAGCAGCGCCAGACAGGGAGTCTCGGAAGAGCAGTACTTC. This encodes CASSARQGVSEEQYF.

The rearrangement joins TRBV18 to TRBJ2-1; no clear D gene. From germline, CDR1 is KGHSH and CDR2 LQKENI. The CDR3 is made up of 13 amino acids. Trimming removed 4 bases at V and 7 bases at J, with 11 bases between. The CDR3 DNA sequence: TGTGCCAGCTCACTCCCAAATACAAATGAGCAGTTCTTC. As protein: CASSLPNTNEQFF. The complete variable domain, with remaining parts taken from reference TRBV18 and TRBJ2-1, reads NAGVMQNPRHLVRRRGQEARLRCSPMKGHSHVYWYRQLPEEGLKFMVYLQKENIIDESGMPKERFSAEFPKEGPSILRIQQVVRGDSAAYFCASSLPNTNEQFFGPGTRLTVL.

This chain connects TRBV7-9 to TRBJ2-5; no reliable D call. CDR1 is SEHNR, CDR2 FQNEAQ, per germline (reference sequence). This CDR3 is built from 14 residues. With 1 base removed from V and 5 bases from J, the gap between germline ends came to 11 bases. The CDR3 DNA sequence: TGTGCCAGCAGCTTAGTACAGTCCTTCGAGACCCAGTACTTC. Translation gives CASSLVQSFETQYF.

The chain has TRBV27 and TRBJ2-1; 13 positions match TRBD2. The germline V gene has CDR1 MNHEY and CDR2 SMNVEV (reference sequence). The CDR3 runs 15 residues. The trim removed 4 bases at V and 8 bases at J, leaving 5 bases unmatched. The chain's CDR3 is CASSSGTSGIYEQFF. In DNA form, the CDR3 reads TGTGCCAGCAGTTCCGGGACTAGCGGGATATATGAGCAGTTCTTC.

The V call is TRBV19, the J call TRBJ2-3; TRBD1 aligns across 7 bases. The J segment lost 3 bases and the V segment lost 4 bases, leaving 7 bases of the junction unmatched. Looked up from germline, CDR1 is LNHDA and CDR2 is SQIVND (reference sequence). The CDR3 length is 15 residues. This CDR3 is CASSTTGTVTDTQYF. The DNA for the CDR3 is TGTGCCAGTAGTACCACCGGGACAGTGACAGATACGCAGTATTTT.

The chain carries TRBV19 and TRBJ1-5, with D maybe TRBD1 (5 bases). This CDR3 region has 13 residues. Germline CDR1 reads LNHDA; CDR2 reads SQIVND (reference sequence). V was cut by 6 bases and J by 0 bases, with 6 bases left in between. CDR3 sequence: CASSRVSNQPQHF. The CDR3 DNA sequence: TGTGCCAGTAGCAGGGTTAGCAATCAGCCCCAGCATTTT.

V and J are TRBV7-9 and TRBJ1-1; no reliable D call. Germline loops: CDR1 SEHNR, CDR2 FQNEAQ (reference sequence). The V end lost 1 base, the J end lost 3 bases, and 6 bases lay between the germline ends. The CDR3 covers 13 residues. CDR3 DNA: TGTGCCAGCAGCTTAGACAGCGACACTGAAGCTTTCTTT. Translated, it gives CASSLDSDTEAFF.

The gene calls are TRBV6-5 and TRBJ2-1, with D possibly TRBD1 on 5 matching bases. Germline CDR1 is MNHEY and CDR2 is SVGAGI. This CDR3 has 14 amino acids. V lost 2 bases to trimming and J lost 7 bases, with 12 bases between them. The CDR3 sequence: CASSYGAPSNEQFF. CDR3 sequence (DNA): TGTGCCAGCAGTTACGGGGCGCCCTCGAATGAGCAGTTCTTC.

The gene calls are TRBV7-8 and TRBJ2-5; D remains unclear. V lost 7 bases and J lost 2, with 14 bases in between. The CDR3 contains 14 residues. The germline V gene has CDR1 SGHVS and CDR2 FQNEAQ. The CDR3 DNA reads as TGTGCCAGCACACGGGCCCCCTCACAAGAGACCCAGTACTTC. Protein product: CASTRAPSQETQYF. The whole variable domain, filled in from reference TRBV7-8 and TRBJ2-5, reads GAGVSQSPRYKVAKRGQDVALRCDPISGHVSLFWYQQALGQGPEFLTYFQNEAQLDKSGLPSDRFFAERPEGSVSTLKIQRTQQEDSAVYLCASTRAPSQETQYFGPGTRLLVL.

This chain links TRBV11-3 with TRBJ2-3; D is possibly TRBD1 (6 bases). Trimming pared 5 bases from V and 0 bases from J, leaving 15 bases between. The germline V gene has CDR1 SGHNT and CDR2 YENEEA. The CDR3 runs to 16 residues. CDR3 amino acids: CASSLRQVSSTDTQYF. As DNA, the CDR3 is TGTGCCAGCAGCCTACGACAGGTTTCTAGCACAGATACGCAGTATTTT. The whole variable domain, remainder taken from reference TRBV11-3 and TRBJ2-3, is EAGVVQSPRYKIIEKKQPVAFWCNPISGHNTLYWYLQNLGQGPELLIRYENEEAVDDSQLPKDRFSAERLKGVDSTLKIQPAELGDSAVYLCASSLRQVSSTDTQYFGPGTRLTVL.

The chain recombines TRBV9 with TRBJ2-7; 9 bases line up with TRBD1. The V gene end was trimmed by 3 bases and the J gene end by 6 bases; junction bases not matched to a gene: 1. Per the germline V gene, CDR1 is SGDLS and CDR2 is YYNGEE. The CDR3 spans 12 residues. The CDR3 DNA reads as TGTGCCAGCAGCGGGGACAGGGCCGAGCAGTACTTC. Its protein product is CASSGDRAEQYF.

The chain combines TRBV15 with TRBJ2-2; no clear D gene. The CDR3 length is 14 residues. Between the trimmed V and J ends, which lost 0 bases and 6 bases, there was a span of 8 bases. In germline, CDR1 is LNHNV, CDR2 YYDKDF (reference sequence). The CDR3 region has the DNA TGTGCCACCAGCAGAGAAAGGGCGTCCGGGGAGCTGTTTTTT. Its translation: CATSRERASGELFF.

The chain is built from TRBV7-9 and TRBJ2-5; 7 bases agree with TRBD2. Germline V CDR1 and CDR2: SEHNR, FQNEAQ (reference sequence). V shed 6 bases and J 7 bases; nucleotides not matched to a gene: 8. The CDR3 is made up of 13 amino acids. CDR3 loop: CASRGGTLGTQYF. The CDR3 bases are TGTGCCAGCAGGGGGGGGACCCTTGGGACCCAGTACTTC.

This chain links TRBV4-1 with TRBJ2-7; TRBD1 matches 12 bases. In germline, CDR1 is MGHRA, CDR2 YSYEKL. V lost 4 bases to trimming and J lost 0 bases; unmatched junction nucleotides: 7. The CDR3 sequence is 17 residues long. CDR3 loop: CASSLGTGGESSYEQYF. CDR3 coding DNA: TGCGCCAGCAGCCTGGGGACAGGGGGCGAAAGCTCCTACGAGCAGTACTTC.

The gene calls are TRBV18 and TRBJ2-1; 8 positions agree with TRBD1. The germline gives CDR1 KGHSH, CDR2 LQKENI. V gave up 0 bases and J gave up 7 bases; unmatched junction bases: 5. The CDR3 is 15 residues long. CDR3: CASSPPDRARNEQFF. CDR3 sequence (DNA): TGTGCCAGCTCACCACCGGACAGGGCTAGAAATGAGCAGTTCTTC. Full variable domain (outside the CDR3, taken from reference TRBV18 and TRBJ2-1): NAGVMQNPRHLVRRRGQEARLRCSPMKGHSHVYWYRQLPEEGLKFMVYLQKENIIDESGMPKERFSAEFPKEGPSILRIQQVVRGDSAAYFCASSPPDRARNEQFFGPGTRLTVL.

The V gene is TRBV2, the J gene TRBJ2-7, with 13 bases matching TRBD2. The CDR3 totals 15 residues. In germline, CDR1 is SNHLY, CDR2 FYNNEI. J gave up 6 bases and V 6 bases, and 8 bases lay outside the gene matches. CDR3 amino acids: CASSFWTSGRPEQYF. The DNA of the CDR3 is TGTGCCAGCAGCTTTTGGACTAGCGGGAGACCCGAGCAGTACTTC.

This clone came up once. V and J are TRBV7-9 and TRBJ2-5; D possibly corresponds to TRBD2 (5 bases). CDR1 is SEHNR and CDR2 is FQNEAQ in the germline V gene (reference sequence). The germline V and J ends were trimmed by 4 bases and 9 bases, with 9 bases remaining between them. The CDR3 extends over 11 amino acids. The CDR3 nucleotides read TGTGCCAGCAGCTCGGCGGGTCCCCAGTACTTC. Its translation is CASSSAGPQYF. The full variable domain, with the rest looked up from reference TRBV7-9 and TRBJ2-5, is DTGVSQNPRHKITKRGQNVTFRCDPISEHNRLYWYRQTLGQGPEFLTYFQNEAQLEKSRLLSDRFSAERPKGSFSTLEIQRTEQGDSAMYLCASSSAGPQYFGPGTRLLVL.

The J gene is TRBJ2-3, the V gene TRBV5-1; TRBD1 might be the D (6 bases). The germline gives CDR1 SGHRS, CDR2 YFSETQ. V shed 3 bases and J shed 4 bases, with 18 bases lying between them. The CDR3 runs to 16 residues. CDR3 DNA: TGCGCCAGCAGCTCTAACAGGGAGATATTATCAGATACGCAGTATTTT. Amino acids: CASSSNREILSDTQYF. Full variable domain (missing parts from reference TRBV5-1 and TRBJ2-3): KAGVTQTPRYLIKTRGQQVTLSCSPISGHRSVSWYQQTPGQGLQFLFEYFSETQRNKGNFPGRFSGRQFSNSRSEMNVSTLELGDSALYLCASSSNREILSDTQYFGPGTRLTVL.

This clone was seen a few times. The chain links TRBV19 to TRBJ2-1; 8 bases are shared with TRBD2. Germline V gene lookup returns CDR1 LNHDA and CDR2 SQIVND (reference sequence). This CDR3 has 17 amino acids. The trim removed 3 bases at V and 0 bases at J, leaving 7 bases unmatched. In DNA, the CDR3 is TGTGCCAGTAGTATTGTCTCACTAGCGGACTCCTACAATGAGCAGTTCTTC. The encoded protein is CASSIVSLADSYNEQFF.

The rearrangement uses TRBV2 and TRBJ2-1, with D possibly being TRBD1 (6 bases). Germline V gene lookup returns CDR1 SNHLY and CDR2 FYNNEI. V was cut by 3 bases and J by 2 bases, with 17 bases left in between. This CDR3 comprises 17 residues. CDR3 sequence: CASSEPSGAQPYNEQFF. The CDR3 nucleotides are TGTGCCAGCAGTGAGCCCTCAGGGGCCCAACCCTACAATGAGCAGTTCTTC.

The CDR3 DNA is TGCAGCGCGCGGGGACTAGAATTCCCCCAAGAGACCCAGTACTTC. Translation gives CSARGLEFPQETQYF. This chain links TRBV29-1 with TRBJ2-5; TRBD2 matches 8 bases. Germline V gene lookup returns CDR1 SQVTM and CDR2 ANQGSEA. V was clipped by 7 bases and J by 1 base; unmatched bases: 11. CDR3 size: 15 residues.

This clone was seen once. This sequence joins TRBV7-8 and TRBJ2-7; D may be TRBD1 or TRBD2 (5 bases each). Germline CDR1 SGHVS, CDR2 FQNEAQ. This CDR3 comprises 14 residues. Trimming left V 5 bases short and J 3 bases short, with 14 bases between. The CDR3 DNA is TGTGCCAGCAGCCAAAGGGACCAAGACTACGAGCAGTACTTC. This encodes CASSQRDQDYEQYF.

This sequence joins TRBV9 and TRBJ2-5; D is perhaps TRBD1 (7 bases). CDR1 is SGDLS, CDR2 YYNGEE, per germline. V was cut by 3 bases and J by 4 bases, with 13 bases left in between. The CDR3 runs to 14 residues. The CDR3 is CASSGTGGRETQYF. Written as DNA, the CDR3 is TGTGCCAGCAGCGGGACAGGAGGGCGAGAGACCCAGTACTTC.

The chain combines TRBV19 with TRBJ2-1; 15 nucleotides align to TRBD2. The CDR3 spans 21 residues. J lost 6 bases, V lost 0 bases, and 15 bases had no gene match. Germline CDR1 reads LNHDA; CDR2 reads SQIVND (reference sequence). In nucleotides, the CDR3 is TGTGCCAGTAGTATAGATCTTCGGGGGTGGACTAGCGGGAGGGCCATCAATGAGCAGTTCTTC. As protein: CASSIDLRGWTSGRAINEQFF. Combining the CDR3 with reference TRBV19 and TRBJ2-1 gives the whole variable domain DGGITQSPKYLFRKEGQNVTLSCEQNLNHDAMYWYRQDPGQGLRLIYYSQIVNDFQKGDIAEGYSVSREKKESFPLTVTSAQKNPTAFYLCASSIDLRGWTSGRAINEQFFGPGTRLTVL.

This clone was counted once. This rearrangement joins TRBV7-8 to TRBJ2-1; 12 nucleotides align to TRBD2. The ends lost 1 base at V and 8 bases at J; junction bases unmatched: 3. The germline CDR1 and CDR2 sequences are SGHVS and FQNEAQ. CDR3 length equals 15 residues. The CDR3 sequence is CASSLVTSGSYEQFF. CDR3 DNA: TGTGCCAGCAGCTTAGTGACTAGCGGGAGCTATGAGCAGTTCTTC.